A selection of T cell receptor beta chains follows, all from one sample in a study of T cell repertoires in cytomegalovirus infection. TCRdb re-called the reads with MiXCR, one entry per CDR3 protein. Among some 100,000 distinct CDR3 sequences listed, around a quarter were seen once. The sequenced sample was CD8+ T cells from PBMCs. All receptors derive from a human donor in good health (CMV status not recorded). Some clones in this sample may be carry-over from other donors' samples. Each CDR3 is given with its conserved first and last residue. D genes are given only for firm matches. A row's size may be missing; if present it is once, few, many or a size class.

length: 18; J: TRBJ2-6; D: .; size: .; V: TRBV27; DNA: TGTGCCAGCAGTTCGGTGTGGACAGACAGCTCTGGGGCCAACGTCCTGACTTTC; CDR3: CASSSVWTDSSGANVLTF
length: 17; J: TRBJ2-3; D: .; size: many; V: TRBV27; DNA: TGTGCCAGCAGTTTATCGACCTTGACAGCCAGCACAGATACGCAGTATTTT; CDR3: CASSLSTLTASTDTQYF
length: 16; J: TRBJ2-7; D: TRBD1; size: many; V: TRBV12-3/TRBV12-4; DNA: TGTGCCAGCAGCCCATCCGGGACAGGGGGTGGAGACGAGCAGTACTTC; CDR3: CASSPSGTGGGDEQYF
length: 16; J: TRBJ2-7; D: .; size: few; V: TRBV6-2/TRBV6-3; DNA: TGTGCCAGCAGCAGCCCTCCGGGACACTACAACTACGAGCAGTACTTC; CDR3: CASSSPPGHYNYEQYF
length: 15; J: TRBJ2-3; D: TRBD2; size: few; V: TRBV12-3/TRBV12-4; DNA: TGTGCCAGCAGCCGGACTAGCGGAAGCACAGATACGCAGTATTTT; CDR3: CASSRTSGSTDTQYF
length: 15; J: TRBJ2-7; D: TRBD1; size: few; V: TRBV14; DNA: TGTGCCAGCAGCCCTCGGGACAGGGTATCCTACGAGCAGTACTTC; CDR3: CASSPRDRVSYEQYF
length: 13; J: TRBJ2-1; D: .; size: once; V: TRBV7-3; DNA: TGTGCCAGCAGCCGGGGGTCGTACAATGAGCAGTTCTTC; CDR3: CASSRGSYNEQFF
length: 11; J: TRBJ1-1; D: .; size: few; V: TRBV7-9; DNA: TGTGCCAGCAGCTTAGTGGCTGAAGCTTTCTTT; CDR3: CASSLVAEAFF
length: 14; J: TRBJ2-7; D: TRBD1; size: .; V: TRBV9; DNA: TGTGCCGGCAGCGTCGCCGACAGGGTGGGAGAGCAGTACTTC; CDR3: CAGSVADRVGEQYF
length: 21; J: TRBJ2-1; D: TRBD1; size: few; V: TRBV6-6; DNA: TGTGCCAGCAGTTACTCCCCTCCCGGGACAGGTAACAATAGGGTGGAGAATGAGCAGTTCTTC; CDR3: CASSYSPPGTGNNRVENEQFF
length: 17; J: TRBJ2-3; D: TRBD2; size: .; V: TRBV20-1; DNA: TGCAGTGCTGCCCGACTTAGGATAGGCGGGGGAGCAGATACGCAGTATTTT; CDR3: CSAARLRIGGGADTQYF
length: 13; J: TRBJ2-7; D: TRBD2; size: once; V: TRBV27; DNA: TGTGCCAGCTTCTCTAGCGGCAACTACGAGCAGTACTTC; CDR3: CASFSSGNYEQYF
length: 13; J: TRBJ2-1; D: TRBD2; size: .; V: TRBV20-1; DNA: TGCAGTGCCATAGCGGGAACCTACAATGAGCAGTTCTTC; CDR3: CSAIAGTYNEQFF
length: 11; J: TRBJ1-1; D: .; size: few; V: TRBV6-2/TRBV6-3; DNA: TGTGCCAGCAGATATGGACAGTTGGCTTTCTTT; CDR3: CASRYGQLAFF
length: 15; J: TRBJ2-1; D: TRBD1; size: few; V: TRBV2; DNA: TGTGCCAGCAGTGAAGTGACAGGGGGCTACAATGAGCAGTTCTTC; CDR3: CASSEVTGGYNEQFF
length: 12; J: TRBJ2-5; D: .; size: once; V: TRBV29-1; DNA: TGCAGCGCCGGCGAAGGGTCGGAGACCCAGTACTTC; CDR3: CSAGEGSETQYF
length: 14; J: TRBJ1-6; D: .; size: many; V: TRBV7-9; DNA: TGTGCCAGCAGCTTGGGGGCCTATAATTCACCCCTCCACTTT; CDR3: CASSLGAYNSPLHF
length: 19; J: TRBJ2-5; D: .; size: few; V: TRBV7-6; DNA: TGTGCCAGCAGCTTTGGGGGGGACACCACGAAGGGGTACCAAGAGACCCAGTACTTC; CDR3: CASSFGGDTTKGYQETQYF
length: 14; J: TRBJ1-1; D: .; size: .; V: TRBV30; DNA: TGTGCCTGGATTCAACGGGGGATGAACACTGAAGCTTTCTTT; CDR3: CAWIQRGMNTEAFF
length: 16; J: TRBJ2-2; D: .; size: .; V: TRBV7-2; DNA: TGTGCCAGCACCGACCCGGGGCAGGGGCTCACCGGGGAGCTGTTTTTT; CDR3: CASTDPGQGLTGELFF
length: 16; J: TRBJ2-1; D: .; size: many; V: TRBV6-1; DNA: TGTGCCAGCAGTGAAGGGTGGTCCCGACTGGGGGATGAGCAGTTCTTC; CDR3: CASSEGWSRLGDEQFF
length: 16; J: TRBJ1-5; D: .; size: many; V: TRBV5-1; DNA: TGTGCCAGCAGCCCCACAGGACTTAATGGCAATCAGCCCCAGCATTTT; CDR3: CASSPTGLNGNQPQHF
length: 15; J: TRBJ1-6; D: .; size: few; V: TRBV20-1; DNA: TGCAGTGCCCCGGGACAAGGGATTATCGGTTCACCCCTCCACTTT; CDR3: CSAPGQGIIGSPLHF
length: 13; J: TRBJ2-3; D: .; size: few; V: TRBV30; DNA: TGTGCCTGGAGTGCTGGAGTCACAGATACGCAGTATTTT; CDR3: CAWSAGVTDTQYF
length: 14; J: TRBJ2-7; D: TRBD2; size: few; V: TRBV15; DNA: TGTGCCACCAGCAGAGGGGGGGGACTTCACGAGCAGTACTTC; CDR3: CATSRGGGLHEQYF
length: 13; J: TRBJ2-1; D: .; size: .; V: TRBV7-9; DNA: TGTGCCAGCAGCCCGGACTTCTACAATGAGCAGTTCTTC; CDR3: CASSPDFYNEQFF
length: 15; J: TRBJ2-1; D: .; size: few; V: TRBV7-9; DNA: TGTGCCAGCAGCGAAGCAGTTGGGACCTACAATGAGCAGTTCTTC; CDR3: CASSEAVGTYNEQFF
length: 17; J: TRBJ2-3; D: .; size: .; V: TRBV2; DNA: TGTGCCAGCAGTGAGGAAGACTCCCCGGGGGGCACAGATACGCAGTATTTT; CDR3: CASSEEDSPGGTDTQYF
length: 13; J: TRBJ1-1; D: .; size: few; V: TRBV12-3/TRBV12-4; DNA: TGTGCCAGCGACGCCCCAGGGAACACTGAAGCTTTCTTT; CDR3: CASDAPGNTEAFF
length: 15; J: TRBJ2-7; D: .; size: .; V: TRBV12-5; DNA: TGTGCTAGTGCCTCATGGGAGGGACAATCCTACGAGCAGTACTTC; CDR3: CASASWEGQSYEQYF
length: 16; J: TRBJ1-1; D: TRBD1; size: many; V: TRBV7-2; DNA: TGTGCCAGCAGCGCAACGGGACAGGGAGTGAACACTGAAGCTTTCTTT; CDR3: CASSATGQGVNTEAFF
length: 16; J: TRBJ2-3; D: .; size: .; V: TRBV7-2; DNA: TGTGCCAGCAGCTTAGCGCGTGATAGCGCCACAGATACGCAGTATTTT; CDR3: CASSLARDSATDTQYF
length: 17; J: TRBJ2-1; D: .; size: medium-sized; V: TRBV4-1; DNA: TGCGCCAGCAGCCAAGACCGAACGGACTACAACTACAATGAGCAGTTCTTC; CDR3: CASSQDRTDYNYNEQFF
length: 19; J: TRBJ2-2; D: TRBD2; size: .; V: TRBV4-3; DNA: TGCGCCAGCAGCCACGGTGTACTAGCGGGGGGGCCGAACACCGGGGAGCTGTTTTTT; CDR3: CASSHGVLAGGPNTGELFF
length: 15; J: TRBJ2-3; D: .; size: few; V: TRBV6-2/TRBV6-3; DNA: TGTGCCAGCAGTTACTCGTCAGAACGCACAGATACGCAGTATTTT; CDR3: CASSYSSERTDTQYF
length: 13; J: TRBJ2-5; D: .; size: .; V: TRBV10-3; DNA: TGTGCCATCAGTGACGCGGGGTGGGAGACCCAGTACTTC; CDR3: CAISDAGWETQYF
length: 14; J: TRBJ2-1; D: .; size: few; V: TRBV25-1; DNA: TGTGCCAGCTCCGGACTTAGCTCCTACAATGAGCAGTTCTTC; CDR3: CASSGLSSYNEQFF
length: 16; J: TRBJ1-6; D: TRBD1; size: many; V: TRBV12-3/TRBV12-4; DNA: TGTGCCAGCAGCCGCCAGGGGGCTACCCGTGGTTCACCCCTCCACTTT; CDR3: CASSRQGATRGSPLHF
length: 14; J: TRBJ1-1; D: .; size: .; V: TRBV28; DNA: TGTGCCAGCAGCCCCAGGGGATGGAACACTGAAGCTTTCTTT; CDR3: CASSPRGWNTEAFF
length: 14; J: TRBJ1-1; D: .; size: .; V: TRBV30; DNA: TGTGCCTGGACGCCCGGGACCCTGAACACTGAAGCTTTCTTT; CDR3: CAWTPGTLNTEAFF
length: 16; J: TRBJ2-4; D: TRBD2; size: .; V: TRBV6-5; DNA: TGTGCCAGCAGTTATGGCCGGGAGGTAGCCAAAAACATTCAGTACTTC; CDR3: CASSYGREVAKNIQYF
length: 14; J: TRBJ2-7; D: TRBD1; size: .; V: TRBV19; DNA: TGTGCCAGTAGTATCGGGACAGATGCCTACGAGCAGTACTTC; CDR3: CASSIGTDAYEQYF
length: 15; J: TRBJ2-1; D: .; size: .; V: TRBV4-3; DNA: TGCGCCAGCAGCCCTGCTGTCAGGGGGGACAATGAGCAGTTCTTC; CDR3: CASSPAVRGDNEQFF
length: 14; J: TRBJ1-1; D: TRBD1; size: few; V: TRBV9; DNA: TGTGCCAGCAGCGCCTACCTGACAGGGACTGAAGCTTTCTTT; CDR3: CASSAYLTGTEAFF
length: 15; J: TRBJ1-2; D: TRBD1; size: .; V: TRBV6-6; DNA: TGTGCCAGCAGTCGACCGGGACAGGGTTTAGGTGGCTACACCTTC; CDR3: CASSRPGQGLGGYTF
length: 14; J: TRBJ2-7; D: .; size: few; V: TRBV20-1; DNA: TGCAGTGCTAGAGATTTTAGCGAGTCCTACGAGCAGTACTTC; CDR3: CSARDFSESYEQYF
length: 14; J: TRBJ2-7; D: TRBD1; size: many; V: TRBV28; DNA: TGTGCCAGCAGTTTGACAGGGAGCTCCTACGAGCAGTACTTC; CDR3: CASSLTGSSYEQYF
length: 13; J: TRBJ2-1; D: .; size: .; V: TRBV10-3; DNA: TGTGCCATCAGTGAAGACTCCTACAATGAGCAGTTCTTC; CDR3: CAISEDSYNEQFF
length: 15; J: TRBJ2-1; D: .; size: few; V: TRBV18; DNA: TGTGCCAGCTCACCAGAAAGGGAACGCTACAATGAGCAGTTCTTC; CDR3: CASSPERERYNEQFF
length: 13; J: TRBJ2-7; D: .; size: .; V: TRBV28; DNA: TGTGCCAGCAGTTTATGGGGGCTCGTCGAGCAGTACTTC; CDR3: CASSLWGLVEQYF
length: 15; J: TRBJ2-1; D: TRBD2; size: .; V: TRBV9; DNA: TGTGCCAGCAGCGTAGTGGGACTAGCCATGAATGAGCAGTTCTTC; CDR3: CASSVVGLAMNEQFF
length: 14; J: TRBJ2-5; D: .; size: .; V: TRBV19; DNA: TGTGCCAGTAGTATACTACAGGGCTCAGAGACCCAGTACTTC; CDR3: CASSILQGSETQYF
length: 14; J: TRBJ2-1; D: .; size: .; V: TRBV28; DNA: TGTGCCAGCAGTTGGGGGGCTTCTCGCAATGAGCAGTTCTTC; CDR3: CASSWGASRNEQFF
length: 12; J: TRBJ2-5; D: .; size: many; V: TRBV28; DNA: TGTGCCAGCATGGGTCCAAGAGAGACCCAGTACTTC; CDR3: CASMGPRETQYF
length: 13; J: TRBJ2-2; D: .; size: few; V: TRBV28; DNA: TGTGCCAGCAGTTTAGACGGTTCCGGGGAGCTGTTTTTT; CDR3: CASSLDGSGELFF